The 10 T cell receptor beta chains listed next were all sequenced from one sample in a study of cytomegalovirus exposure and HLA in healthy donors. PCR used 60 Vbeta primers and 13 Jbeta primers. The method was immunoSEQ multiplex PCR; TCRdb's version includes in-frame clones alone and lacks a portion of them. The sample table sets out some 120,000 clones. The source material was PBMCs. These receptors all stem from a young man in good health and CMV-seronegative.

The V gene is TRBV28, the J gene TRBJ1-1, with D uncertain. Germline V CDR1 and CDR2: MDHEN, SYDVKM. V was shortened by 6 bases and J by 6 bases, with 14 bases between the two germline ends. The CDR3 covers 13 residues. This chain's CDR3 is CASSPLAGAEAFF. DNA of the CDR3: TGTGCCAGCAGCCCGCTAGCTGGTGCTGAAGCTTTCTTT.

CDR3 DNA: TGCAGCGTTGAAGACGACGGGGAGACTCCTTTTAAGGATGAGCAGTTCTTC. Translating gives CSVEDDGETPFKDEQFF. This chain joins TRBV29-1 and TRBJ2-1; possibly TRBD2 for D (5 bases). CDR1 SQVTM and CDR2 ANQGSEA come from the germline V gene. Trimming took 0 bases from V and 8 from J, leaving 23 bases between them. There are 17 residues in the CDR3.

The chain recombines TRBV7-9 with TRBJ2-7, with 10 bases identical to TRBD2. Trimming removed 1 base from V and 5 bases from J; junction bases left unmatched: 5. This CDR3 has 15 amino acids. CDR1 and CDR2 from the germline V gene are SEHNR and FQNEAQ (reference sequence). The CDR3 DNA reads TGTGCCAGCAGCTTAGGGCTAGCGGGAGATCACGAGCAGTACTTC. Encoded protein: CASSLGLAGDHEQYF. Full variable domain (outside the CDR3, taken from reference TRBV7-9 and TRBJ2-7): DTGVSQNPRHKITKRGQNVTFRCDPISEHNRLYWYRQTLGQGPEFLTYFQNEAQLEKSRLLSDRFSAERPKGSFSTLEIQRTEQGDSAMYLCASSLGLAGDHEQYFGPGTRLTVT.

The V call is TRBV5-4, the J call TRBJ1-1; weak D call: TRBD1 (6 bases). Germline V gene lookup returns CDR1 SGHNT and CDR2 YYREEE (reference sequence). The CDR3 has 14 residues. Trimming removed 4 bases at V and 5 bases at J, with 15 bases between. The CDR3 here is CASSSTGYGTEAFF. The CDR3 nucleotides are TGTGCCAGCAGCAGTACAGGGTATGGAACTGAAGCTTTCTTT. The variable domain in full, with the rest retrieved from reference TRBV5-4 and TRBJ1-1, is ETGVTQSPTHLIKTRGQQVTLRCSSQSGHNTVSWYQQALGQGPQFIFQYYREEENGRGNFPPRFSGLQFPNYSSELNVNALELDDSALYLCASSSTGYGTEAFFGQGTRLTVV.

The chain links TRBV9 to TRBJ1-1, with D perhaps matching TRBD1 (5 bases). The CDR3 length is 13 residues. Between the trimmed V and J ends, which lost 3 bases and 1 base, there was a span of 7 bases. Germline values: CDR1 SGDLS, CDR2 YYNGEE. CDR3 sequence (DNA): TGTGCCAGCAGCGGCGACAGGAACACTGAAGCTTTCTTT. Its translation: CASSGDRNTEAFF.

The genes are TRBV29-1 and TRBJ1-1; 9 positions match TRBD1. CDR3 length: 14 residues. Germline V lookup: CDR1 SQVTM, CDR2 ANQGSEA. V trimming: 1 base; J trimming: 4 bases; junction bases outside the gene matches: 4. CDR3 coding DNA: TGCAGCGTTGAAGTGGGACAGGGAACCACTGAAGCTTTCTTT. It is translated as CSVEVGQGTTEAFF.

The chain is built from TRBV10-3 and TRBJ2-7, with 7 bases matching TRBD1. The CDR3 covers 12 residues. Losses at the gene ends were 5 bases for V and 5 bases for J; bases not matched to a gene: 3. Germline V gives CDR1 ENHRY, CDR2 SYGVKD. CDR3 sequence (DNA): TGTGCCATCAGTAGACAGGGACACGAGCAGTACTTC. Translated, it gives CAISRQGHEQYF.

This rearrangement joins TRBV27 to TRBJ1-2; 12 bases align to TRBD1. CDR1 and CDR2 from the germline V gene are MNHEY and SMNVEV (reference sequence). The CDR3 covers 16 residues. V shed 6 bases, J shed 6 bases, and the junction held 11 bases outside the gene matches. The CDR3 DNA is TGTGCCAGCAGCCGGAACCGGGACAGGGGGCTTAATGGCTACACCTTC. The encoded protein is CASSRNRDRGLNGYTF.

The rearrangement links TRBV7-2 to TRBJ1-2; tentatively, D is TRBD1 (5 bases). The V end lost 1 base, the J end lost 0 bases, and 12 bases lay between the germline ends. The CDR3 extends over 16 amino acids. CDR1 and CDR2 from the germline V gene are SGHTA and FQGNSA. The CDR3 bases are TGTGCCAGCAGCTTAGGGGTTGGACACGCTAACTATGGCTACACCTTC. As protein: CASSLGVGHANYGYTF. Complete variable domain (other parts from reference TRBV7-2 and TRBJ1-2): GAGVSQSPSNKVTEKGKDVELRCDPISGHTALYWYRQSLGQGLEFLIYFQGNSAPDKSGLPSDRFSAERTGGSVSTLTIQRTQQEDSAVYLCASSLGVGHANYGYTFGSGTRLTVV.

V usage is TRBV28 and J usage is TRBJ1-2; TRBD1 might be the D (5 bases). Germline-derived CDR1 and CDR2 are MDHEN and SYDVKM. The CDR3 sequence is 14 residues long. V lost 6 bases to trimming and J lost 4 bases, with 15 bases between them. The CDR3 spells CASSSQVTPYGYTF. CDR3 sequence (DNA): TGTGCCAGCAGCTCACAGGTCACTCCCTATGGCTACACCTTC.